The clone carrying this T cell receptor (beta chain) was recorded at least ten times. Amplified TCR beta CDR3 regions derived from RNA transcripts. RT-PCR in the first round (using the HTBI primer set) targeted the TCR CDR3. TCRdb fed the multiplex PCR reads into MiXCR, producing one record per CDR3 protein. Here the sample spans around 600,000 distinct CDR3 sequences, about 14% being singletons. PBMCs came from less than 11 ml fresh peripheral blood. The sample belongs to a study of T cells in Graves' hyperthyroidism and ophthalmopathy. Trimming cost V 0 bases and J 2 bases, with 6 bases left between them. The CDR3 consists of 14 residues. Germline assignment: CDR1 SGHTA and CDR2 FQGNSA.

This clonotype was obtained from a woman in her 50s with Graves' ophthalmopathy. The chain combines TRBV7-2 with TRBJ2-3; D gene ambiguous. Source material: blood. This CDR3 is CASSLAWSTDTQYF. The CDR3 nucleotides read TGTGCCAGCAGCTTAGCCTGGTCCACAGATACGCAGTATTTT. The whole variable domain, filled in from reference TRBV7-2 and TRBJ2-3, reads GAGVSQSPSNKVTEKGKDVELRCDPISGHTALYWYRQSLGQGLEFLIYFQGNSAPDKSGLPSDRFSAERTGGSVSTLTIQRTQQEDSAVYLCASSLAWSTDTQYFGPGTRLTVL.